The clone carrying this T cell receptor (beta chain) was recorded a few times. The target antigen is unknown. Combining a sample-barcoded 5' primer with a J-beta primer mix, a second PCR ran for 7 to 11 cycles. A template-switch adaptor that had 12 random nucleotides put a tag on each cDNA molecule. TCRdb re-called the 5' RACE reads with MiXCR, one entry per CDR3 protein. Seen here are 650,000 to 800,000 distinct CDR3 sequences, 40% to 50% observed once, and the top ten hold about 19%. This record comes from a study of blood T cells in healthy people across ages. General study findings and limits: Higher diversity, along with more naive CD4+ cells, distinguished long-lived donors from aged donors. Across the age range, TCR beta diversity per million T cells fell in a roughly linear way. Correlation between TCR beta diversity and naive T cell percentage was strong.

The CDR3 length is 15 residues. Germline V gives CDR1 SQVTM, CDR2 ANQGSEA. The V segment lost 7 bases and the J segment 5 bases; nucleotides outside the gene matches: 10. Sequencing was carried out using blood. The TCR sequence derives from a man aged 60 to 75 in good health. The rearrangement joins TRBV29-1 to TRBJ2-1; TRBD2 matches 11 bases. In nucleotides, the CDR3 is TGCAGCGAAACACCGGGACTAGCGGATAACAATGAGCAGTTCTTC. This sequence encodes CSETPGLADNNEQFF.